This TCR beta chain was profiled in a study of blood T cells in healthy people across ages. Whole-study results and caveats: Any changes in expanded clonotypes were possibly confounded, as donor CMV status remained unknown.

The second PCR ran about 6 to 11 cycles with a sample-barcoded 5' primer and J-beta primers. Each TCR beta cDNA got a 12-nucleotide random molecular identifier. TCRdb reprocessed the 5' RACE reads with MiXCR, giving one entry per CDR3 protein. The table records some 940,000 distinct CDR3 sequences, about 27% of them present only once. The CDR3 contains 13 residues. Germline CDR1 is SGHDN and CDR2 is FVKESK. Of note for this clonotype: Its specificity is unknown.

This sample was also put to use in a study of T cells of mothers and their children.

Sequencing used blood. This TCR was recovered from a woman in her forties in good health. The chain couples TRBV14 to TRBJ2-4, with D hard to call. With the DNA end fitting TRBJ2-7 better, the J assignment may be wrong. Written as DNA, the CDR3 is TGTGCCAGCAGCCAAATGGACCTCTACGAGCAGTACTTC. Protein: CASSQMDLYEQYF.